Below are 22 T cell receptor beta chains sequenced from a single sample in a study of T cell responses to AZD1222 COVID-19 vaccine. Profiling relied on immunoSEQ multiplex PCR, and the TCRdb table lists in-frame clones only, not all of them. The data show roughly 100,000 clones, more than 85% seen once. Sequences were derived from peripheral blood, sampled on day 0 of AZD1222 vaccination. Source of these receptors: an adult in good health.

The chain is built from TRBV19 and TRBJ1-1, with a weak D call TRBD1 (5 bases). The V end lost 5 bases, the J end lost 0 bases, and 16 bases lay between the germline ends. CDR1 and CDR2 (germline): LNHDA, SQIVND (reference sequence). The CDR3 contains 16 residues. CDR3 sequence reads: CASSRGGRAMNTEAFF. CDR3 sequence (DNA): TGTGCCAGTAGTCGGGGGGGACGCGCCATGAACACTGAAGCTTTCTTT. The variable domain in full, completed from reference TRBV19 and TRBJ1-1, reads DGGITQSPKYLFRKEGQNVTLSCEQNLNHDAMYWYRQDPGQGLRLIYYSQIVNDFQKGDIAEGYSVSREKKESFPLTVTSAQKNPTAFYLCASSRGGRAMNTEAFFGQGTRLTVV.

The rearrangement joins TRBV28 to TRBJ1-2, with 9 bases that match TRBD1. Germline V gives CDR1 MDHEN, CDR2 SYDVKM. The trim removed 5 bases at V and 7 bases at J, leaving 8 bases unmatched. This CDR3 region has 14 residues. The CDR3 nucleotides read TGTGCCAGCAGTCCCGGGACAGGGAGGATTGGCTACACCTTC. The encoded protein is CASSPGTGRIGYTF.

The chain joins TRBV28 to TRBJ1-5; 7 bases fit TRBD1. Germline V lookup: CDR1 MDHEN, CDR2 SYDVKM. The CDR3 covers 14 residues. CDR3 in amino acids: CAHRGRLSNQPQHF. Written as DNA, the CDR3 is TGTGCGCACAGGGGCCGGCTTAGCAATCAGCCCCAGCATTTT.

This chain joins TRBV19 and TRBJ2-3, with 11 bases fitting TRBD2. The CDR3 covers 18 residues. V lost 7 bases to trimming and J lost 2 bases; unmatched junction nucleotides: 14. Germline assignment: CDR1 LNHDA and CDR2 SQIVND (reference sequence). The CDR3: CASTSSYSGGGYTDTQYF. The DNA of the CDR3 is TGTGCCAGTACCTCAAGCTATAGCGGGGGGGGTTACACAGATACGCAGTATTTT.

The CDR3 DNA is TGTGCCAGCAGCCTCAGAGGTTCGCTCTACAATGAGCAGTTCTTC. This translates into CASSLRGSLYNEQFF. The genes are TRBV7-8 and TRBJ2-1; D gene uncertain. Trimming took off 5 bases at V and 3 bases at J, with 14 bases between the two ends. The V gene's germline CDR1 is SGHVS and CDR2 FQNEAQ. The CDR3 runs to 15 residues.

This clone was counted a single time. This chain connects TRBV7-9 to TRBJ1-5; D gene unclear. CDR1 and CDR2 from the germline V gene are SEHNR and FQNEAQ (reference sequence). The ends were cut back, 3 bases at V and 7 bases at J, with 4 bases in the middle. This CDR3 has 11 amino acids. Written as DNA, the CDR3 is TGTGCCAGCAGCTTTGAGCAGCCCCAGCATTTT. Translating gives CASSFEQPQHF. Full variable domain (remainder filled in from reference TRBV7-9 and TRBJ1-5): DTGVSQNPRHKITKRGQNVTFRCDPISEHNRLYWYRQTLGQGPEFLTYFQNEAQLEKSRLLSDRFSAERPKGSFSTLEIQRTEQGDSAMYLCASSFEQPQHFGDGTRLSIL.

This clone was counted between two and nine times. The V gene is TRBV19, the J gene TRBJ2-5; 9 nucleotides agree with TRBD2. Germline CDR1 and CDR2: LNHDA and SQIVND (reference sequence). J gave up 5 bases and V 0 bases, and 7 bases lay outside the gene matches. CDR3 length: 16 amino acids. The CDR3 DNA follows: TGTGCCAGTAGTATAGATCGAGTAGCGGGGGTTGAGACCCAGTACTTC. Translated: CASSIDRVAGVETQYF.

This chain connects TRBV6-5 to TRBJ1-6, with a possible D match to TRBD1 (6 bases). CDR3 size: 13 residues. Germline CDR1 MNHEY, CDR2 SVGAGI. Trimming cost V 7 bases and J 5 bases, with 9 bases left between them. CDR3 loop: CASKGQHNSPLHF. CDR3 DNA: TGTGCCAGCAAAGGACAGCATAATTCACCCCTCCACTTT.

The V call is TRBV29-1, the J call TRBJ2-7; 7 nucleotides align to TRBD2. The J segment lost 3 bases and the V segment lost 4 bases, leaving 6 bases of the junction unmatched. The CDR3 length is 13 residues. Looked up from germline, CDR1 is SQVTM and CDR2 is ANQGSEA. The CDR3 spells CSVGSSGYYEQYF. DNA of the CDR3: TGCAGCGTTGGGTCTAGCGGCTACTACGAGCAGTACTTC.

This clone was seen a few times. The CDR3 nucleotides are TGTGCCAGCAGCTTGTTCGGGGTGACGAACACTGAAGCTTTCTTT. Its translation: CASSLFGVTNTEAFF. The chain combines TRBV5-6 with TRBJ1-1; no firm D call. V was cut by 1 base and J by 1 base, with 11 bases left in between. The CDR3 has 15 residues. Germline CDR1 and CDR2: SGHDT and YYEEEE. Combining the CDR3 with reference TRBV5-6 and TRBJ1-1 gives the whole variable domain DAGVTQSPTHLIKTRGQQVTLRCSPKSGHDTVSWYQQALGQGPQFIFQYYEEEERQRGNFPDRFSGHQFPNYSSELNVNALLLGDSALYLCASSLFGVTNTEAFFGQGTRLTVV.

The chain carries TRBV6-2 or TRBV6-3 and TRBJ1-5; D remains unclear. Trimming cost V 0 bases and J 6 bases, with 21 bases left between them. Germline lookup yields CDR1 MNHEY and CDR2 SVGEGT. The CDR3 contains 18 residues. The CDR3 region has the DNA TGTGCCAGCAGTTACTCCCCACGGTCCTTCTGGATGAGTCAGCCCCAGCATTTT. Protein: CASSYSPRSFWMSQPQHF.

This clone has a single count. The chain links TRBV4-3 to TRBJ1-3, with D perhaps TRBD1 (5 bases). In germline, CDR1 is LGHNA, CDR2 YSLEER. The ends were cut back, 3 bases at V and 4 bases at J, with 19 bases in the middle. This CDR3 is 17 amino acids long. The CDR3 DNA follows: TGCGCCAGCAGCCAGGCCCCCGGGGCCCAGGGCGGAAACACCATATATTTT. This encodes CASSQAPGAQGGNTIYF.

The chain employs TRBV10-2 and TRBJ1-2; 8 nucleotides line up with TRBD1. V dropped 6 bases and J dropped 7; count of bases not matched to a gene: 7. The CDR3 runs to 13 residues. The germline gives CDR1 WSHSY, CDR2 SAAADI. The CDR3 nucleotides read TGCGCCAGCAGAGAGACAGGGGCTGGTGGCTACACCTTC. Encoded protein: CASRETGAGGYTF.

This clone was recorded only once. The J gene is TRBJ2-5, the V gene TRBV2; D may be TRBD1 (6 bases). Germline CDR1 is SNHLY and CDR2 is FYNNEI. Trimming took 4 bases from V and 5 from J, leaving 11 bases between them. This CDR3 is 13 amino acids long. As DNA, the CDR3 is TGTGCCAGCAGTGCACAGGGTGTGGAGACCCAGTACTTC. Translation gives CASSAQGVETQYF.

The chain has TRBV19 and TRBJ2-5; TRBD1 agrees at 8 bases. V lost 6 bases, J lost 2 bases, and 8 bases stayed unmatched. This CDR3 has 15 amino acids. Germline V gene sequence: CDR1 LNHDA, CDR2 SQIVND (reference sequence). The DNA for the CDR3 is TGTGCCAGTAGGACAGGGGTTGGTGGGCAAGAGACCCAGTACTTC. This gives the protein CASRTGVGGQETQYF.

As to this clone: The junction departs from germline at one end; a sequencing error may be responsible. This rearrangement joins TRBV27 to TRBJ1-6; a possible D gene is TRBD1 (5 bases). Germline CDR1 MNHEY, CDR2 SMNVEV (reference sequence). The CDR3 covers 16 residues. The chain's CDR3 is CASSLSKTAPNSPLHF. The CDR3 bases are TGTGCCAGCAGTCTTAGCAAGACAGCGCCTAATTCTCCCCTCCACTTT.

The J gene is TRBJ1-1, the V gene TRBV7-2, with D maybe TRBD1 (5 bases). This CDR3 comprises 14 residues. The V end lost 6 bases, the J end lost 0 bases, and 11 bases lay between the germline ends. The germline V gene encodes CDR1 SGHTA and CDR2 FQGNSA. The CDR3 is CASSWGSMNTEAFF. In nucleotides, the CDR3 is TGTGCCAGCAGTTGGGGCAGCATGAACACTGAAGCTTTCTTT.

This clone was found once. The chain employs TRBV7-2 and TRBJ1-5; possibly TRBD1 for D (5 bases). Germline V gene data show CDR1 as SGHTA and CDR2 as FQGNSA. Deletions cut 1 base from V and 4 bases from J, with 11 bases between. The CDR3 spans 15 residues. The DNA for the CDR3 is TGTGCCAGCAGCTTAGGGACCAGGGAAAATCAGCCCCAGCATTTT. Translating gives CASSLGTRENQPQHF.

This clone has only one observation. This chain uses TRBV15 with TRBJ1-4, with 7 bases lining up with TRBD1. From germline, CDR1 is LNHNV and CDR2 YYDKDF (reference sequence). Trimming removed 0 bases from V and 0 bases from J; junction bases left unmatched: 7. This CDR3 has 18 residues. CDR3 DNA: TGTGCCACCAGCAGAGATAAAACAGGGGCCACAACTAATGAAAAACTGTTTTTT. This codes for CATSRDKTGATTNEKLFF.

V is TRBV30 and J is TRBJ2-2; 7 nucleotides match TRBD2. The CDR3 is made up of 16 amino acids. Germline CDR1 and CDR2: GTSNPN and SVGIG (reference sequence). J was trimmed by 6 bases and V by 2 bases; bases with no gene match: 12. The CDR3 DNA reads TGTGCCTGGAGTACGCCGCGGGGGAGTGTGGCCGGGGAGCTGTTTTTT. It specifies CAWSTPRGSVAGELFF. The variable domain in full, completed from reference TRBV30 and TRBJ2-2, reads SQTIHQWPATLVQPVGSPLSLECTVEGTSNPNLYWYRQAAGRGLQLLFYSVGIGQISSEVPQNLSASRPQDRQFILSSKKLLLSDSGFYLCAWSTPRGSVAGELFFGEGSRLTVL.

The V gene is TRBV19, the J gene TRBJ1-2; 9 bases fit TRBD1. The germline V gene has CDR1 LNHDA and CDR2 SQIVND (reference sequence). The V segment lost 2 bases and the J segment 3 bases; nucleotides outside the gene matches: 7. CDR3 size: 16 residues. The CDR3 reads CASSISTGGFDYGYTF. CDR3 in DNA: TGTGCCAGTAGTATATCCACAGGGGGCTTTGACTATGGCTACACCTTC.

This chain connects TRBV7-2 to TRBJ2-1; the match to TRBD2 covers 8 bases. Germline V gene lookup returns CDR1 SGHTA and CDR2 FQGNSA. The ends lost 4 bases at V and 9 bases at J; junction bases unmatched: 11. The CDR3 runs 15 residues. CDR3 in amino acids: CASSSPGVAGIEQFF. DNA for the CDR3: TGTGCCAGCAGCTCCCCGGGGGTAGCGGGAATTGAGCAGTTCTTC.